This T cell receptor beta chain was identified during a study of shared clonotypes between healthy human individuals (dated by TCRdb to 2018 to 2020). About the investigation overall: The cohort included three men and a couple of women between 18 and 49 years of age. Per donor, three plates each were used for CD4 naive and CD4 memory, two for CD8 naive, and one for CD8 memory. To estimate repertoire size and how much clonotypes are shared between individuals, the study performed deep sequencing of blood TCR repertoires from a handful of healthy adults. Libraries were prepared and TCR repertoires were sequenced by different laboratories using diverse techniques, in order to increase sequencing depth and limit assay-specific biases. Between about 0.8 and 9.5 billion PBMCs per donor were obtained by leukapheresis.

Results and caveats for the whole study, not just this receptor: Naive subsets generally had larger estimated clonotype richness than memory subsets did. About 5% of naive CD4, 3.5% of naive CD8, roughly 2.4% of memory CD4, and 0.4% of memory CD8 clonotypes were shared across four donors. The genetic and exposure-history diversity represented was limited by the small number of donors. Based on pairwise subsampling, the degree of clonotype sharing among donors was expected to be affected by sequencing depth. Sampling was restricted to blood, and TCR repertoires in tissue are likely to differ from TCR repertoires in blood. Higher generation probabilities were observed for clonotypes shared by all four sorted-subset donors than for non-shared clonotypes. Incomplete sequencing was indicated by rarefaction of sorted-subset datasets, despite the large sequencing depth.

Measured from the cysteine to the phenylalanine, the CDR3 is 15 residues long. The CDR3 DNA has 45 bases and is translated from base 1. Sequences SGHNT (CDR1) and YYREEE (CDR2) are obtained from the germline V gene (reference sequence). As for this clone: The clone's antigen remains unknown. Its ends do not fully match the called genes, so a read error is possible.

TCR CDR3 regions were amplified from genomic DNA by multiplex PCR using the deep immunoSEQ assay. Extracted genomic DNA from each cell subset was distributed evenly across all wells of several immunoSEQ 96-well plates, and each plate was treated as a replicate. For sorted subsets, each replicate PCR was loaded with around 200 ng genomic DNA, equivalent to about 33,000 T cell genomes. Purified libraries were measured with a Qubit 3.0 fluorometer, size-checked on a Bioanalyzer 2100, and measured again with the KAPA Library Quantification kit. Every immunoSEQ 96-well plate was sequenced on a separate single-read 150-cycle Illumina NextSeq 550 flow cell. The original pipeline was this. Because only junctional sequences without quality scores were contained in the immunoSEQ output, filtering matching that applied to full-length reads could not be performed. To assign V/J genes and CDR3, sequences were annotated using PyIR, a Python wrapper for IgBLAST v1.9, with IMGT germline references. Reads with weak V/J assignments (E-value above 1e-6), missing CDR3, stop codons, out-of-frame junctions, or ambiguous translated residues were removed. V3J clonotypes were defined by identical inferred V gene, J gene, and CDR3 amino acid sequence. Percentage overlap between repertoires was computed as shared unique clonotypes divided by the size of the smaller repertoire. Richness of each repertoire was evaluated using RTK rarefaction, the Chao1 estimator, and Recon v2.1 estimates of unobserved clonotypes. OLGA was used to compute generation probabilities for all TCRbeta clonotypes that the gDNA method yielded from a few donors. TCRdb obtained this table from immuneACCESS and retained in-frame rearrangements with V and J assigned. These tables miss some clones; where compared with another copy, unresolved V genes account for less than half of the shortfall, and the remainder is unexplained. V, J and clone size are taken as reported in that table, and D and trimming were inferred from the DNA itself. This sample comprises about 1 million clones, 65% to 80% of them detected only once. The top ten clonotypes cover about 1.4% of the sample.

Donors were healthy HIV-negative adults with no recently reported acute infections or vaccinations. Every donor was a Caucasian adult residing in Nashville, Tennessee, USA. CD4+ T cells were enriched through magnetic negative selection, after which naive cells were positively selected on CD45RA and the remaining negative fraction served as the memory subset. After blood collection by leukapheresis, PBMCs were isolated using Ficoll-Histopaque density gradient centrifugation and then cryopreserved in the vapor phase of liquid nitrogen. Purity and quantity of every magnetically sorted T cell population were checked by analytical flow cytometry. Genomic DNA was isolated from every sorted fraction and measured by UV absorbance on a Nanodrop 2000c.

The clonotype originates from a man aged 18 to 30 in good health. This chain joins TRBV5-4 to TRBJ1-1, and 9 bases in between align with TRBD1. The specimen sequenced was memory CD4+ T cells sorted from blood. Explained via the paper, the cell subset or site label denotes: CD45RA-negative fraction. The nucleotides are TGTGCCAGCAGAGATGGGACAGGGAAGAACCCTGAAGCTTTCTTT. This yields the protein CASRDGTGKNPEAFF.